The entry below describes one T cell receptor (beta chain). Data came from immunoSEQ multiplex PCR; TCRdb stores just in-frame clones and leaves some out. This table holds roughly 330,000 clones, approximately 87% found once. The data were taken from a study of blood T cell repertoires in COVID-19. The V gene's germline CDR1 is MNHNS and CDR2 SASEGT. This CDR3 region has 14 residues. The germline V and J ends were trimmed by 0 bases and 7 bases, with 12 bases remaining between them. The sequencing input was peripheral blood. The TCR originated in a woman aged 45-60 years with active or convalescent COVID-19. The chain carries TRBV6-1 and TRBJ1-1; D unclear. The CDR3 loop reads CASSEAPNPGEAFF. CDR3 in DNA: TGTGCCAGCAGTGAAGCCCCCAACCCGGGTGAAGCTTTCTTT.